This T cell receptor (beta chain) comes out of a study of shared clonotypes between healthy human individuals. The CDR3 extends over 19 amino acids. Germline V gene lookup returns CDR1 SGHRS and CDR2 YFSETQ. After removal of 4 bases from V and 4 bases from J, the junction contained 13 bases not matched to a gene. Libraries were prepared by immunoSEQ multiplex PCR; TCRdb keeps only in-frame clonotypes and omits some of them. This table holds about 710,000 clones, over 55% found once. This clone was found once. Material: memory CD4+ T cells sorted from blood. Sample subset: CD45RA-negative fraction. This sequence joins TRBV5-1 and TRBJ2-1; 14 positions match TRBD2. This clonotype was obtained from a woman aged 30 to 39 in good health. The CDR3 DNA reads as TGCGCCAGCAGCACCCCGGGACTAGCGGGAGTAACCCCATACAATGAGCAGTTCTTC. Residues: CASSTPGLAGVTPYNEQFF.